The clone carrying this T cell receptor (beta chain) was observed a handful of times. Its target is unknown. The sample originates from a study of T-cell memory formation after mild COVID-19. The overall study: Clusters were largely donor specific.

Study findings and constraints: Researchers report contracting CD4+ clones mostly in CM and EM, with CD8+ clones in EMRA. Contracting clones from day 15 to 85 had balanced CD4/CD8; later expanders favoured CD4+.

TCRdb fed the 5' RACE reads into MiXCR, producing one record per CDR3 protein. The table records approximately 300,000 distinct CDR3 sequences, 15% to 20% of them present only once. Sequencing was performed on PBMCs or a T cell subset sorted from them (not recorded which). The source is a man between 18 and 35 years old who had mild COVID-19 (a few samples of this study predate the infection). Cell type and time point are not known.

DNA of the CDR3: TGTGCCAGCAGCTTACGCGTAGCGCGAGAGACCCAGTACTTC. It encodes CASSLRVARETQYF. The chain joins TRBV11-2 to TRBJ2-5, with a possible D match to TRBD2 (5 bases). This CDR3 comprises 14 residues. CDR1 is SGHAT, CDR2 FQNNGV, per germline. Trimming stripped 2 bases from V and 4 bases from J, with 11 bases between.